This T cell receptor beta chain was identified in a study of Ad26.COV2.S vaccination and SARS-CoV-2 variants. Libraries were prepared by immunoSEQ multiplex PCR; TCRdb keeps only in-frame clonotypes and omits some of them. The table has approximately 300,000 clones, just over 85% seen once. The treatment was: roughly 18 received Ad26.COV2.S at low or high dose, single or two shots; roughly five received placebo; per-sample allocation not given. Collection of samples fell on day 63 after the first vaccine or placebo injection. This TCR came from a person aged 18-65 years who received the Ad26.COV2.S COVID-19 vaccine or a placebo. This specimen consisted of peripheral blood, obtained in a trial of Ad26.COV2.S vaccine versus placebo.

The CDR3 bases are TGTGCCAGCAGTCTCGCAGGGTGGGACTACGAGCAGTACTTC. It translates to CASSLAGWDYEQYF. The chain couples TRBV6-5 to TRBJ2-7; perhaps TRBD1 as D (5 bases). Trimming cost V 5 bases and J 3 bases, with 14 bases left between them. The CDR3 covers 14 residues. Germline CDR1 and CDR2: MNHEY and SVGAGI.